This is a list of T cell receptor beta chains from one sample in a study of shared clonotypes between healthy human individuals. The data were produced by immunoSEQ multiplex PCR, yet TCRdb's version contains in-frame clones alone and is incomplete. The sample lists about 2.1 million clones, approximately 94% occurring once. Sequences were obtained from naive CD8+ T cells from PBMCs. The receptors originated from a man between 18 and 35 years old in good health. Some clones in this sample may be carry-over from other donors' samples. CDR3s include the opening cysteine and the closing phenylalanine or tryptophan. D genes are given only for firm matches. For some rows the clone size is stated as once, few or many, or as a class when expanded; others skip it.

NA TRBJ2-6 TRBD1 TRBV13 TGTGCCAGCAGCTTAGACCGGGACAGCCTCTCTGGGGCCAACGTCCTGACTTTC CASSLDRDSLSGANVLTF
NA TRBJ2-1 NA TRBV7-9 TGTGCCAGCAGCCCTATCGTCAATGAGCAGTTCTTC CASSPIVNEQFF
NA TRBJ2-7 TRBD1 TRBV27 TGTGCCAGCAGTGCGTTAACAGGGGGCGAGCAGTACTTC CASSALTGGEQYF
NA TRBJ2-3 TRBD2 TRBV28 TGTGCCAGCAGCACTCAGCGGGAGAGGAACACAGATACGCAGTATTTT CASSTQRERNTDTQYF
NA TRBJ1-1 NA TRBV4-3 TGCGCCAGCAGCCAAGAATACGTATGGGGGACAAGCGCTGAAGCTTTCTTT CASSQEYVWGTSAEAFF
NA TRBJ2-7 NA TRBV6-1 TGTGCCAGCACAACAACCCCCTACGAGCAGTACTTC CASTTTPYEQYF
NA TRBJ2-7 NA TRBV14 TGTGCCAGCAGCCAAGGGACCCGGGCCCGAGAGCAGTACTTC CASSQGTRAREQYF
NA TRBJ2-7 TRBD1 TRBV27 TGTGCCAGCAGTCCAAAGACAGGGTCCGAGCAGTACTTC CASSPKTGSEQYF
NA TRBJ2-7 TRBD2 TRBV27 TGTGCCAGCAGTTTAATAGCGGGCGCCTACGAGCAGTACTTC CASSLIAGAYEQYF
NA TRBJ2-1 TRBD2 TRBV9 TGTGCCAGCACCCCGGAAGGACTAGCTCTGAATGAGCAGTTCTTC CASTPEGLALNEQFF
NA TRBJ1-3 TRBD1 TRBV9 TGTGCCAGCAGCGTCGACGGGACAGGGGGAAACACCATATATTTT CASSVDGTGGNTIYF
NA TRBJ2-3 NA TRBV7-6 TGTGCCAGCAGCTTAGTCCCCGAAGGGGATACGCAGTATTTT CASSLVPEGDTQYF
NA TRBJ2-1 TRBD2 TRBV27 TGTGCCAGCAGTTTATCGAGACTAGCGGGAGTCGGCGAGCAGTTCTTC CASSLSRLAGVGEQFF
NA TRBJ2-7 NA TRBV28 TGTGCCAGCAGTTTATCAGTAGGGGTTCCCTACGAGCAGTACTTC CASSLSVGVPYEQYF
NA TRBJ2-1 TRBD2 TRBV14 TGTGCCAGCAGCCAGGGTACTAGCGGGAGGGCCCTCGTAGTCTACAATGAGCAGTTCTTC CASSQGTSGRALVVYNEQFF
NA TRBJ2-2 NA TRBV28 TGTGCCAGCAGCAGAACAACAGGGTTGGACGCCGGGGAGCTGTTTTTT CASSRTTGLDAGELFF
once TRBJ2-7 TRBD1 TRBV27 TGTGCCAGCAGTCCCAGGGGGACGTTCGACGAGCAGTACTTC CASSPRGTFDEQYF
NA TRBJ2-3 TRBD2 TRBV10-3 TGTGCCATCAGATCCGGGACTAGCGGGAGGAGGACAGATACGCAGTATTTT CAIRSGTSGRRTDTQYF
NA TRBJ2-1 NA TRBV5-1 TGCGCCAGCAGCTTGGATGACCCCAGCTCCTACAATGAGCAGTTCTTC CASSLDDPSSYNEQFF
NA TRBJ2-5 TRBD1 TRBV2 TGTGCCAGCAGTGCCGGGACAGGGCTTACGGAGACCCAGTACTTC CASSAGTGLTETQYF
NA TRBJ2-7 NA TRBV27 TGTGCCAGCAGTTTATTCCCCGGGCCAGCCTTCGTGAGCGAGCAGTACTTC CASSLFPGPAFVSEQYF
NA TRBJ2-7 TRBD2 TRBV6-5 TGTGCCAGCAGTCTGACTAGCGGGGGCTACGAGCAGTACTTC CASSLTSGGYEQYF